The 24 T cell receptor beta chains below were found in one sample sequenced in a study of blood T cell repertoires in COVID-19. Clones were sequenced by immunoSEQ multiplex PCR, and TCRdb holds only the in-frame ones, with some missing. The table includes some 510,000 clones, roughly 90% detected once. Input material: PBMCs or T cells enriched from blood (not recorded which). These receptor sequences come from a middle-aged woman who had recovered from COVID-19.

The chain is built from TRBV11-2 and TRBJ2-5; perhaps TRBD1 as D (7 bases). CDR3 size: 15 residues. V lost 5 bases to trimming and J lost 2 bases, with 15 bases between them. The germline gives CDR1 SGHAT, CDR2 FQNNGV. CDR3 protein: CASSPDRRGQETQYF. The CDR3 DNA reads as TGTGCCAGCAGCCCGGACAGGAGGGGGCAAGAGACCCAGTACTTC.

The chain has TRBV6-2 or TRBV6-3 and TRBJ2-2; D remains unclear. The germline V gene encodes CDR1 MNHEY and CDR2 SVGEGT. This CDR3 has 16 amino acids. With 0 bases removed from V and 5 bases from J, the gap between germline ends came to 13 bases. CDR3 nucleotides: TGTGCCAGCAGTTACTCATATGGAGTGTTGACCGGGGAGCTGTTTTTT. This sequence encodes CASSYSYGVLTGELFF.

The chain couples TRBV5-1 to TRBJ1-2; D call uncertain. This CDR3 spans 15 amino acids. CDR1 and CDR2 from the germline V gene are SGHRS and YFSETQ. The V and J ends lost 0 bases and 6 bases respectively, with 15 bases between them. The CDR3 DNA is TGCGCCAGCAGCTTGGTCGTCGGGGTAACCCATGGCTACACCTTC. Protein: CASSLVVGVTHGYTF.

Of note for this clone: Other nucleotide sequences from this sample produce the same CDR3. This rearrangement joins TRBV5-1 to TRBJ2-1, with D tentatively TRBD1 (5 bases). Germline CDR1 is SGHRS and CDR2 is YFSETQ. CDR3 length: 15 amino acids. Trimming took 0 bases from V and 2 from J, leaving 9 bases between them. CDR3 DNA: TGCGCCAGCAGCTTGGCCTCAGGGACCTACAATGAGCAGTTCTTC. It codes for CASSLASGTYNEQFF.

V and J are TRBV29-1 and TRBJ1-3, with D unresolved. Germline assignment: CDR1 SQVTM and CDR2 ANQGSEA. The V end was cut by 5 bases, the J end by 0 bases, with 11 bases between. The CDR3 runs 14 residues. The CDR3 DNA reads TGCAGCGTTATGCGGGGAATCTCTGGAAACACCATATATTTT. Translated: CSVMRGISGNTIYF.

The chain carries TRBV25-1 and TRBJ1-1, with D possibly being TRBD1 (6 bases). The V gene's germline CDR1 is MGHDK and CDR2 SYGVNS. The V end lost 6 bases, the J end lost 1 base, and 12 bases lay between the germline ends. This CDR3 has 14 amino acids. The CDR3 nucleotides read TGTGCCAGCAGGGGAGACAGGAGGAACACTGAAGCTTTCTTT. This sequence encodes CASRGDRRNTEAFF. The full variable domain, rest sourced from reference TRBV25-1 and TRBJ1-1, is EADIYQTPRYLVIGTGKKITLECSQTMGHDKMYWYQQDPGMELHLIHYSYGVNSTEKGDLSSESTVSRIRTEHFPLTLESARPSHTSQYLCASRGDRRNTEAFFGQGTRLTVV.

This clone was counted a few times. This chain uses TRBV5-1 with TRBJ2-7, with 9 bases that match TRBD2. The germline gives CDR1 SGHRS, CDR2 YFSETQ. CDR3 size: 15 residues. Losses at the gene ends were 5 bases for V and 3 bases for J; bases not matched to a gene: 9. The CDR3 sequence is CASRPPTSGFYEQYF. CDR3 DNA: TGCGCCAGCAGGCCGCCGACTAGCGGTTTCTACGAGCAGTACTTC.

V usage is TRBV7-2 and J usage is TRBJ2-7; 11 nucleotides match TRBD2. With 0 bases clipped from V and 8 bases from J, the junction kept 9 bases outside the gene matches. CDR1 and CDR2 from the germline V gene are SGHTA and FQGNSA. The CDR3 is 16 residues long. This chain's CDR3 is CASSLARLAGWGKQYF. The CDR3 nucleotides read TGTGCCAGCAGCTTAGCGAGACTAGCGGGATGGGGTAAGCAGTACTTC.

V and J are TRBV7-8 and TRBJ2-3; D perhaps matches TRBD1 (5 bases). Germline-derived CDR1 and CDR2 are SGHVS and FQNEAQ. V was trimmed by 1 base and J by 2 bases, leaving 7 bases between them. The CDR3 loop spans 14 amino acids. The CDR3 spells CASSLDRPTDTQYF. The CDR3 region has the DNA TGTGCCAGCAGCTTAGACAGGCCCACAGATACGCAGTATTTT.

V usage is TRBV19 and J usage is TRBJ2-7, with D possibly TRBD2 on 5 matching bases. CDR3 length: 14 residues. Trimming shortened V by 3 bases and J by 3 bases, and 12 bases separated the two germline ends. Germline V gene data show CDR1 as LNHDA and CDR2 as SQIVND (reference sequence). CDR3 sequence (DNA): TGTGCCAGTAGTATGGGGAGTCCGGGCTACGAGCAGTACTTC. It encodes CASSMGSPGYEQYF.

The chain couples TRBV12-3 or TRBV12-4 to TRBJ1-1, with D possibly being TRBD1 (6 bases). The CDR3 runs 13 residues. V dropped 7 bases and J dropped 1 base, with 10 bases sitting between them. For the CDR3, the DNA is TGTGCCAGCACCCTGACAGGGAACACTGAAGCTTTCTTT. Amino acid sequence: CASTLTGNTEAFF.

J is TRBJ1-1 and V is TRBV19, with 7 bases aligning to TRBD1. V was pared by 3 bases and J by 5 bases, with 6 bases of the junction left unmatched. CDR1 is LNHDA and CDR2 is SQIVND in the germline V gene (reference sequence). The CDR3 runs to 14 residues. The CDR3 DNA reads as TGTGCCAGTAGTATTAAAGTCAGGGGGACTGAAGCTTTCTTT. It yields the protein CASSIKVRGTEAFF.

The rearrangement joins TRBV6-5 to TRBJ2-7, with 8 positions matching TRBD2. CDR3 length: 15 amino acids. In germline, CDR1 is MNHEY, CDR2 SVGAGI. J was trimmed by 7 bases and V by 7 bases; bases with no gene match: 15. This CDR3 reads CASTERGGRSGEQYF. For the CDR3, the DNA is TGTGCCAGCACCGAGCGAGGCGGGAGGAGTGGAGAGCAGTACTTC.

The chain couples TRBV7-2 to TRBJ1-1, with D unclear. The V end was cut by 0 bases, the J end by 10 bases, with 9 bases between. This CDR3 has 12 amino acids. From germline, CDR1 is SGHTA and CDR2 FQGNSA. Written as DNA, the CDR3 is TGTGCCAGCAGCTTAGCCCCTCTAGGAGCTTTCTTT. The encoded protein is CASSLAPLGAFF.

The chain recombines TRBV5-6 with TRBJ1-2, with D tentatively TRBD1 (5 bases). Trimming removed 5 bases at V and 1 base at J, with 18 bases between. Germline-derived CDR1 and CDR2 are SGHDT and YYEEEE. The CDR3 is 16 residues long. The CDR3 DNA reads as TGTGCCAGCAGACCTCTAGACAGACCAATTAACTATGGCTACACCTTC. Translating gives CASRPLDRPINYGYTF.

The gene calls are TRBV2 and TRBJ2-1; D is uncertain. CDR3 length: 15 amino acids. CDR1 and CDR2 (germline): SNHLY, FYNNEI. The V gene lost 6 bases and the J gene lost 3 bases, with 15 bases spanning the gap. The CDR3 loop is CASSQSPPSYNEQFF. The CDR3 nucleotides read TGTGCCAGCAGCCAATCTCCACCTAGCTACAATGAGCAGTTCTTC.

The gene calls are TRBV7-9 and TRBJ1-4; TRBD1 aligns across 7 bases. From germline, CDR1 is SEHNR and CDR2 FQNEAQ (reference sequence). Trimming cost V 7 bases and J 4 bases; bases outside gene matches: 6. The CDR3 loop spans 14 amino acids. CDR3 region: CASTPRDSNEKLFF. As DNA, the CDR3 is TGTGCCAGCACACCCCGGGACAGTAATGAAAAACTGTTTTTT.

This clone was recorded only once. This sequence joins TRBV5-1 and TRBJ1-5; D not resolved. V was clipped by 5 bases and J by 9 bases, with 18 bases between them. The CDR3 spans 14 residues. Germline CDR1 SGHRS, CDR2 YFSETQ. CDR3 in DNA: TGCGCCAGCAGTTCCCGGGAGGGTTGGCGGCCCCAGCATTTT. This codes for CASSSREGWRPQHF.

The chain has TRBV3-1 (or the pseudogene TRBV3-2) and TRBJ2-1, with 10 bases lining up with TRBD2. V lost 3 bases, J lost 5 bases, and 7 bases stayed unmatched. Per germline, CDR1 LGHDT and CDR2 YNNKEL (reference sequence). The CDR3 runs to 16 residues. The DNA for the CDR3 is TGTGCCAGCAGCCACTCCGGAGGACTAGCGGACAATGAGCAGTTCTTC. The encoded protein is CASSHSGGLADNEQFF.

This chain links TRBV29-1 with TRBJ2-2; the match to TRBD1 covers 11 bases. V dropped 7 bases and J dropped 5; count of bases not matched to a gene: 6. This CDR3 comprises 14 residues. Germline-derived CDR1 and CDR2 are SQVTM and ANQGSEA. DNA of the CDR3: TGCAGCGGTTGGGACAGGGGGAAGACCGGGGAGCTGTTTTTT. Its protein is CSGWDRGKTGELFF.

This chain connects TRBV19 to TRBJ1-1, with D hard to call. Deletions cut 8 bases from V and 5 bases from J, with 15 bases between. This CDR3 has 13 residues. CDR1 LNHDA and CDR2 SQIVND come from the germline V gene (reference sequence). The CDR3 DNA is TGTGCCAGTGGTTACTCGAGGAGGACTGAAGCTTTCTTT. It is translated as CASGYSRRTEAFF. Variable domain in full (rest from reference TRBV19 and TRBJ1-1): DGGITQSPKYLFRKEGQNVTLSCEQNLNHDAMYWYRQDPGQGLRLIYYSQIVNDFQKGDIAEGYSVSREKKESFPLTVTSAQKNPTAFYLCASGYSRRTEAFFGQGTRLTVV.

This chain uses TRBV11-3 with TRBJ2-1; 10 bases line up with TRBD2. There are 16 residues in the CDR3. J gave up 4 bases and V 4 bases, and 7 bases lay outside the gene matches. Germline CDR1 reads SGHNT; CDR2 reads YENEEA. CDR3 sequence: CASSSGLAPSYNEQFF. CDR3 nucleotides: TGTGCCAGCAGCTCGGGACTAGCGCCCTCGTACAATGAGCAGTTCTTC.

The chain carries TRBV3-1 (or the pseudogene TRBV3-2) and TRBJ1-5; 10 positions match TRBD1. The length of the CDR3 is 15 residues. V dropped 3 bases and J dropped 7; count of bases not matched to a gene: 6. Germline V gives CDR1 LGHDT, CDR2 YNNKEL (reference sequence). The CDR3 DNA reads as TGTGCCAGCAGCCATGGGACAGGGGTGTTCCAGCCCCAGCATTTT. Translating gives CASSHGTGVFQPQHF.

The V call is TRBV5-1, the J call TRBJ2-5; 7 nucleotides line up with TRBD1. V dropped 4 bases and J dropped 2; count of bases not matched to a gene: 8. The CDR3 sequence is 15 residues long. Germline CDR1 and CDR2: SGHRS and YFSETQ. CDR3 residues: CASSPLRTGQETQYF. CDR3 DNA sequence: TGCGCCAGCAGCCCACTACGGACAGGACAAGAGACCCAGTACTTC.